The 22 T cell receptor beta chains listed next were all sequenced from one sample in a study of blood T cells in healthy people across ages. A sample-barcoded 5' primer and a J-beta primer mix were used in a second PCR of roughly 6 to 11 cycles. TCRdb independently ran MiXCR on the 5' RACE reads; one entry per CDR3 protein. Counted here are 800,000 to 900,000 distinct CDR3 sequences, about 59% occurring once; the ten biggest clones make up about a quarter. The sample consisted of blood. Receptors were obtained from a man younger than 40 in good health.

This chain links TRBV4-3 with TRBJ2-1; 7 positions agree with TRBD1. V lost 1 base, J lost 2 bases, and 2 bases stayed unmatched. The CDR3 contains 15 residues. CDR1 is LGHNA and CDR2 is YSLEER in the germline V gene. CDR3 region: CASSQVGGAYNEQFF. CDR3 nucleotide sequence: TGCGCCAGCAGCCAAGTAGGGGGCGCCTACAATGAGCAGTTCTTC.

This clonotype was counted once. J is TRBJ2-3 and V is TRBV5-1; D could derive from TRBD1 or TRBD2 (6 bases each). Germline values: CDR1 SGHRS, CDR2 YFSETQ. The CDR3 contains 16 residues. V was clipped by 2 bases and J by 5 bases, with 18 bases between them. The CDR3 spells CASSFNGGPLGDTQYF. The DNA of the CDR3 is TGCGCCAGCAGCTTCAATGGGGGGCCACTGGGAGATACGCAGTATTTT.

This chain connects TRBV21-1 to TRBJ2-3; TRBD1, the table's D call, lacks a check against the DNA. TRBV21-1 is described as a pseudogene. The CDR3 contains 17 residues. CDR3 residues: CASSKVVLVRGSDTQYF. The CDR3 nucleotides read TGTGCCAGCAGCAAAGTGGTCCTGGTGCGGGGGTCAGATACGCAGTATTTT.

This clonotype came up once. The rearrangement joins TRBV12-3 or TRBV12-4 to TRBJ2-1; D might be TRBD2 (7 bases). V lost 5 bases to trimming and J lost 0 bases, with 11 bases between them. The CDR3 loop spans 15 amino acids. The CDR3 nucleotides read TGTGCCAGCAGTCGGGGGGCCCTCTCCTACAATGAGCAGTTCTTC. Translated: CASSRGALSYNEQFF.

This clonotype has more than one count but fewer than ten. The rearrangement joins TRBV12-3 or TRBV12-4 to TRBJ2-4, with D perhaps matching TRBD1 (6 bases). V lost 7 bases, J lost 4 bases, and 11 bases lay in between. The CDR3 spans 13 residues. The chain's CDR3 is CASTRTAKNIQYF. CDR3 bases: TGTGCCAGCACCCGGACAGCGAAAAACATTCAGTACTTC.

The sample holds many counts of this clonotype. CDR3: CASSARTAYEDEQYF. The CDR3 nucleotides read TGCGCCAGCAGCGCCCGGACAGCCTACGAGGATGAGCAGTACTTC. This chain uses TRBV5-1 with TRBJ2-7; TRBD1 is a possible D gene (6 bases). The germline gives CDR1 SGHRS, CDR2 YFSETQ. V shed 4 bases and J shed 7 bases, with 21 bases lying between them. The CDR3 is made up of 15 amino acids.

The gene calls are TRBV29-1 and TRBJ1-2; maybe TRBD1 (6 bases). Trimming left V 6 bases short and J 2 bases short, with 16 bases between. There are 14 residues in the CDR3. CDR1 and CDR2 (germline): SQVTM, ANQGSEA. The DNA for the CDR3 is TGCAGCGTACCGATAGTACAGGGAAACTATGGCTACACCTTC. This translates into CSVPIVQGNYGYTF. Supplemented by reference TRBV29-1 and TRBJ1-2, the full variable domain reads SAVISQKPSRDICQRGTSLTIQCQVDSQVTMMFWYRQQPGQSLTLIATANQGSEATYESGFVIDKFPISRPNLTFSTLTVSNMSPEDSSIYLCSVPIVQGNYGYTFGSGTRLTVV.

The chain has TRBV11-2 and TRBJ2-3; 8 bases agree with TRBD2. Trimming removed 5 bases from V and 1 base from J; junction bases left unmatched: 11. The CDR3 runs to 17 residues. CDR1 is SGHAT and CDR2 is FQNNGV in the germline V gene. The CDR3 DNA sequence: TGTGCCAGCAGCCAGTTAGCGGGGACGCTTGGCACAGATACGCAGTATTTT. Protein product: CASSQLAGTLGTDTQYF.

The rearrangement joins TRBV23-1 to TRBJ2-4, with D perhaps given as TRBD1 or TRBD2 (6 bases each). TRBV23-1 is an open reading frame whose function is uncertain. V gave up 2 bases and J gave up 1 base, with 27 bases separating them. The CDR3 totals 21 residues. CDR3 sequence reads: CASSQPNCHPGDGGAKNIQYF. As DNA, the CDR3 is TGCGCCAGCAGTCAACCAAACTGCCATCCAGGGGATGGGGGGGCCAAAAACATTCAGTACTTC.

The V gene is TRBV29-1, the J gene TRBJ2-1; unclear D gene. V was pared by 0 bases and J by 2 bases, with 11 bases between. The germline V gene encodes CDR1 SQVTM and CDR2 ANQGSEA. This CDR3 contains 15 residues. The CDR3 coding sequence is TGCAGCGTTGAAGATCCAAGTGGGACCTACAATGAGCAGTTCTTC. This encodes CSVEDPSGTYNEQFF.

The chain carries TRBV7-6 and TRBJ2-3; tentative D call: TRBD2 (6 bases). Per germline, CDR1 SGHVS and CDR2 FNYEAQ. This CDR3 comprises 15 residues. V was trimmed by 2 bases and J by 0 bases, leaving 9 bases between them. CDR3 bases: TGTGCCAGCAGCTTAAAGGGGAGGAGCACAGATACGCAGTATTTT. Residues: CASSLKGRSTDTQYF.

This chain links TRBV29-1 with TRBJ1-2, with 8 bases lining up with TRBD1. Unmatched junction bases numbered 4, after V lost 3 bases and J lost 4 bases. There are 13 residues in the CDR3. Looked up from germline, CDR1 is SQVTM and CDR2 is ANQGSEA. CDR3: CSVEEDRGYGYTF. In nucleotides, the CDR3 is TGCAGCGTTGAGGAAGACAGGGGCTATGGCTACACCTTC.

V gene TRBV6-6 combines with J gene TRBJ1-2; D call uncertain. V lost 7 bases and J lost 8, with 14 bases in between. CDR1 MNHNY and CDR2 SVGAGI come from the germline V gene (reference sequence). The CDR3 is 12 amino acids. This CDR3 reads CASTLTLGGYTF. The DNA of the CDR3 is TGTGCCAGCACCCTAACCTTGGGAGGCTACACCTTC.

The chain joins TRBV6-1 to TRBJ2-4; tentatively, D is TRBD2 (6 bases). The J call may be incorrect, as the DNA end agrees better with TRBJ2-7. Germline CDR1 MNHNS, CDR2 SASEGT. CDR3 length equals 14 residues. The CDR3 DNA is TGTGCCAGCAGTGAAGCGCCGGGGGTCTACGAGCAGTACTTC. Translation: CASSEAPGVYEQYF.

This clonotype was picked up a small number of times. The rearrangement links TRBV5-1 to TRBJ1-1; no clear D gene. Trimming cost V 0 bases and J 3 bases, with 9 bases left between them. Germline CDR1 SGHRS, CDR2 YFSETQ. The CDR3 spans 14 residues. The CDR3 DNA sequence: TGCGCCAGCAGCTTGGAAACGGGCTACACTGAAGCTTTCTTT. Its protein product is CASSLETGYTEAFF.

The chain employs TRBV12-3 or TRBV12-4 and TRBJ2-3; TRBD2 agrees at 8 bases. V lost 6 bases and J lost 5; bases outside the gene matches: 16. The CDR3 covers 17 residues. The CDR3 loop reads CASSRGGRDGSLDTQYF. The DNA of the CDR3 is TGTGCCAGCAGCCGGGGGGGTCGGGACGGATCACTAGATACGCAGTATTTT.

This clonotype was seen only a few times. The chain carries TRBV4-3 and TRBJ2-1; the D gene is possibly TRBD2 (5 bases). CDR3 length: 15 residues. V was cut by 0 bases and J by 5 bases, with 11 bases left in between. Germline values: CDR1 LGHNA, CDR2 YSLEER. The CDR3 here is CASSQDLLRDNEQFF. The CDR3 DNA reads as TGCGCCAGCAGCCAAGACTTATTGCGGGACAATGAGCAGTTCTTC.

The CDR3 is CASSPSRDSWDEQYF. CDR3 bases: TGTGCCAGCAGCCCGAGCCGGGACAGTTGGGACGAGCAGTACTTC. The rearrangement joins TRBV7-3 to TRBJ2-7, with TRBD1 identical over 7 bases. CDR1 is SGHTA and CDR2 is FQGTGA in the germline V gene. The CDR3 length is 15 residues. V shed 5 bases and J 5 bases; nucleotides not matched to a gene: 12.

This clonotype appeared a few times. This chain joins TRBV28 and TRBJ2-6; D is undetermined. Germline V gene sequence: CDR1 MDHEN, CDR2 SYDVKM. Between the trimmed V and J ends, which lost 5 bases and 1 base, there was a span of 15 bases. CDR3 size: 17 residues. The DNA of the CDR3 is TGTGCCAGCAGTCTCCGGACCGACCGATCTGGGGCCAACGTCCTGACTTTC. This codes for CASSLRTDRSGANVLTF.

The rearrangement links TRBV27 to TRBJ2-2; 15 bases are a match to TRBD2. With 7 bases clipped from V and 3 bases from J, the junction kept 9 bases outside the gene matches. CDR1 and CDR2 (germline): MNHEY, SMNVEV (reference sequence). The CDR3 is 18 amino acids. The CDR3 spells CASNGLAGGPGYTGELFF. The CDR3, as DNA: TGTGCCAGCAACGGACTAGCGGGGGGGCCCGGGTACACCGGGGAGCTGTTTTTT.

J is TRBJ2-3 and V is TRBV24-1; 11 bases match TRBD2. Germline V CDR1 and CDR2: KGHDR, SFDVKD. V was clipped by 3 bases and J by 5 bases; unmatched bases: 6. The CDR3 contains 16 residues. The CDR3 sequence: CATSDPVAGGIDTQYF. CDR3 in DNA: TGTGCCACCAGTGATCCCGTAGCGGGGGGGATAGATACGCAGTATTTT.

This clonotype has ten or more counts. The gene calls are TRBV12-3 or TRBV12-4 and TRBJ1-2; 7 nucleotides line up with TRBD1. Trimming cost V 5 bases and J 3 bases; bases outside gene matches: 3. The CDR3 is 13 amino acids. As DNA, the CDR3 is TGTGCCAGCAGTAGCCAGGGGGACTATGGCTACACCTTC. This translates into CASSSQGDYGYTF.